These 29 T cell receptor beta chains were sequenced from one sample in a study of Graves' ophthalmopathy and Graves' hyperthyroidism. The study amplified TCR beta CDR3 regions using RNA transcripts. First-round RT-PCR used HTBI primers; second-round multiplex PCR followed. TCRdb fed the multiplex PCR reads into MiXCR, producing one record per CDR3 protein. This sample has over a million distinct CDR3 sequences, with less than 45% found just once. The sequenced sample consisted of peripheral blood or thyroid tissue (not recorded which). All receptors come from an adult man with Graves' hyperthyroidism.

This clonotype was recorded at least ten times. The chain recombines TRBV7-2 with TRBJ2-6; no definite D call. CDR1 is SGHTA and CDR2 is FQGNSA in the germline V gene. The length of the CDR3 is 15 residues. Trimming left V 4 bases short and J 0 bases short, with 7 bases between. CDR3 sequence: CASSSRGSGANVLTF. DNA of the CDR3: TGTGCCAGCAGCTCACGTGGCTCTGGGGCCAACGTCCTGACTTTC. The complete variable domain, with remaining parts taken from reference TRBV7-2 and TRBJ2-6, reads GAGVSQSPSNKVTEKGKDVELRCDPISGHTALYWYRQSLGQGLEFLIYFQGNSAPDKSGLPSDRFSAERTGGSVSTLTIQRTQQEDSAVYLCASSSRGSGANVLTFGAGSRLTVL.

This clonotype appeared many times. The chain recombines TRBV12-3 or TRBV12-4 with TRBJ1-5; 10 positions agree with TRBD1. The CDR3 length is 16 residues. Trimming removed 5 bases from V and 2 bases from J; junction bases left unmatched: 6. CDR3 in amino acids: CASSQDRGIGNQPQHF. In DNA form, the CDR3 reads TGTGCCAGCAGTCAGGACAGGGGGATCGGCAATCAGCCCCAGCATTTT.

The CDR3 nucleotides read TGTGCCAGCAGTCAAAGGGACTTTGGGGAGACCCAGTACTTC. The encoded protein is CASSQRDFGETQYF. The chain has TRBV2 and TRBJ2-5; weak D call: TRBD2 (6 bases). CDR1 is SNHLY and CDR2 is FYNNEI in the germline V gene. The CDR3 runs 14 residues. Trimming left V 5 bases short and J 5 bases short, with 15 bases between.

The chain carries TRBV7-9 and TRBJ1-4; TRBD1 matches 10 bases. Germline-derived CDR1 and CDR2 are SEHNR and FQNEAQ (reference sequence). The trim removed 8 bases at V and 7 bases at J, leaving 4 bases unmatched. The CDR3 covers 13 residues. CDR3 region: CASGTGVGEKLFF. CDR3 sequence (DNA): TGTGCCAGCGGGACAGGGGTTGGTGAAAAACTGTTTTTT.

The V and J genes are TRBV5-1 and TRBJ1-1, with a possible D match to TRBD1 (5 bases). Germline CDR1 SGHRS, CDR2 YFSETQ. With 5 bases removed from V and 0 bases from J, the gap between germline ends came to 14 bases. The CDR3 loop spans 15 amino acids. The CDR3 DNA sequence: TGCGCCAGCAGGGCCGGGACCCAGTTGAACACTGAAGCTTTCTTT. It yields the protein CASRAGTQLNTEAFF.

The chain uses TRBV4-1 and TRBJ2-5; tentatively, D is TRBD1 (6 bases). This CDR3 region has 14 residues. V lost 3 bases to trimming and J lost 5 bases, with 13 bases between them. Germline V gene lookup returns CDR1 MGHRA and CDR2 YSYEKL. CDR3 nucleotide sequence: TGCGCCAGCAGCCAGAGGGGGAGTGGTGAGACCCAGTACTTC. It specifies CASSQRGSGETQYF.

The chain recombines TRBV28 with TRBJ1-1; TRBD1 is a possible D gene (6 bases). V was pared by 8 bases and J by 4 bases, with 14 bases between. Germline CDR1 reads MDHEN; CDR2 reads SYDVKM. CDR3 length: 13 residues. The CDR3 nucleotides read TGTGCCAGCCGGTGGGACACGGGCACTGAAGCTTTCTTT. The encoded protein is CASRWDTGTEAFF.

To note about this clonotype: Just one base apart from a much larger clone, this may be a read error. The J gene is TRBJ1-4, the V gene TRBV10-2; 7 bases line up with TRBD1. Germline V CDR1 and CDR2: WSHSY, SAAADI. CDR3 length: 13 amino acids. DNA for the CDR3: TGTGCCACACAAGCACAGGGGAATAAAAAACTGTTTTTT. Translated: CATQAQGNKKLFF.

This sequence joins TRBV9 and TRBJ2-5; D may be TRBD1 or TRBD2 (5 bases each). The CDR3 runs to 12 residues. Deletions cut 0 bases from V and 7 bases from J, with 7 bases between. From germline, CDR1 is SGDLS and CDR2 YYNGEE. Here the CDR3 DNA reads TGTGCCAGCAGCGTAGATGGGGGGACCCAGTACTTC. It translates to CASSVDGGTQYF.

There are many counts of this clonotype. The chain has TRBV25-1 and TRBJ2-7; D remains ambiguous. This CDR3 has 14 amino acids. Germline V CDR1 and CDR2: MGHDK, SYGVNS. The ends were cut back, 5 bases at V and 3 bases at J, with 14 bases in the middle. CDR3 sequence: CASSPPGPIYEQYF. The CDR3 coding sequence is TGTGCCAGCAGTCCCCCCGGACCCATCTACGAGCAGTACTTC.

The CDR3 loop reads CASSEGGLLYEQYF. The CDR3 DNA reads TGTGCCAGCAGTGAAGGGGGACTCCTATACGAGCAGTACTTC. The chain joins TRBV7-9 to TRBJ2-7; tentatively, D is TRBD1 or TRBD2 (6 bases each). The ends were cut back, 6 bases at V and 4 bases at J, with 16 bases in the middle. The germline V gene encodes CDR1 SEHNR and CDR2 FQNEAQ (reference sequence). The CDR3 is 14 amino acids.

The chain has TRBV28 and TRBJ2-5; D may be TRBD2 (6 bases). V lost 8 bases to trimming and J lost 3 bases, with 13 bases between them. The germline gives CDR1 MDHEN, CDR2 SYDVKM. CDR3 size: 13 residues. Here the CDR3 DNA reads TGTGCCAGCGAAGGGAGGATTAAAGAGACCCAGTACTTC. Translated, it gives CASEGRIKETQYF.

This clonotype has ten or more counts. CDR3 sequence (DNA): TGTGCCAGCAGCCTCCAGTACAGTTCCTACGAGCAGTACTTC. Protein sequence: CASSLQYSSYEQYF. The genes are TRBV7-9 and TRBJ2-7; D gene uncertain. V was trimmed by 5 bases and J by 1 base, leaving 12 bases between them. This CDR3 comprises 14 residues. The germline CDR1 and CDR2 sequences are SEHNR and FQNEAQ (reference sequence). Drawing the rest from reference TRBV7-9 and TRBJ2-7, the complete variable domain is DTGVSQNPRHKITKRGQNVTFRCDPISEHNRLYWYRQTLGQGPEFLTYFQNEAQLEKSRLLSDRFSAERPKGSFSTLEIQRTEQGDSAMYLCASSLQYSSYEQYFGPGTRLTVT.

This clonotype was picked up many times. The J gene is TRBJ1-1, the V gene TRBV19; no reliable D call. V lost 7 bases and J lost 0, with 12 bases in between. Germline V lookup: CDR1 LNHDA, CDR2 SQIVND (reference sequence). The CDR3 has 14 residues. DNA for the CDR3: TGTGCCAGTAAAAGCCCAGGAATGAACACTGAAGCTTTCTTT. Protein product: CASKSPGMNTEAFF.

This chain's CDR3 is CASSAVDTQYF. CDR3 sequence (DNA): TGTGCCAGCAGTGCTGTTGATACGCAGTATTTT. J is TRBJ2-3 and V is TRBV2; D unclear. Trimming removed 4 bases from V and 6 bases from J, with 5 bases in between. CDR1 and CDR2 (germline): SNHLY, FYNNEI. The length of the CDR3 is 11 residues.

As DNA, the CDR3 is TGTGCCAGTAGTCGCTTAGTAGGACAGAAGTCAACCCAGTACTTC. Translating it yields CASSRLVGQKSTQYF. The rearrangement links TRBV19 to TRBJ2-5; perhaps TRBD1 as D (6 bases). The germline V gene encodes CDR1 LNHDA and CDR2 SQIVND (reference sequence). Trimming removed 5 bases at V and 8 bases at J, with 21 bases between. The CDR3 spans 15 residues.

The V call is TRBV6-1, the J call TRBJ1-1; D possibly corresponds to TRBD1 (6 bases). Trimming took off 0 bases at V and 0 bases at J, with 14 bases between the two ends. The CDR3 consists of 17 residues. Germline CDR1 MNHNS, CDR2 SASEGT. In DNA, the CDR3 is TGTGCCAGCAGTGAAGCGGTCCACAGGGCAATGAACACTGAAGCTTTCTTT. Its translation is CASSEAVHRAMNTEAFF.

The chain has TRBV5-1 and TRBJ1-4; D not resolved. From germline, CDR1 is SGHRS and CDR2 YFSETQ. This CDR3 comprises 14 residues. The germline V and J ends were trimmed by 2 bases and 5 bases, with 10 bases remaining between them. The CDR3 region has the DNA TGCGCCAGCAGCTTCCGGGCCCTGAATGAAAAACTGTTTTTT. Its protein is CASSFRALNEKLFF.

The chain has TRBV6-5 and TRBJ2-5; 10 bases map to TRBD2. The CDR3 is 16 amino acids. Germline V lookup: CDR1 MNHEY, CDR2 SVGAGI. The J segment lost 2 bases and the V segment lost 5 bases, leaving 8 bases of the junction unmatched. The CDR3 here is CASSEWGLAQQETQYF. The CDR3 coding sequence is TGTGCCAGCAGTGAATGGGGACTAGCGCAACAAGAGACCCAGTACTTC.

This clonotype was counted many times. This CDR3 reads CASSYSSGSSYEQYF. Written as DNA, the CDR3 is TGTGCCAGCAGTTACTCTAGCGGGAGCTCCTACGAGCAGTACTTC. This rearrangement joins TRBV6-5 to TRBJ2-7; 9 nucleotides agree with TRBD2. From germline, CDR1 is MNHEY and CDR2 SVGAGI. CDR3 length equals 15 residues. J was trimmed by 0 bases and V by 0 bases; bases with no gene match: 0.

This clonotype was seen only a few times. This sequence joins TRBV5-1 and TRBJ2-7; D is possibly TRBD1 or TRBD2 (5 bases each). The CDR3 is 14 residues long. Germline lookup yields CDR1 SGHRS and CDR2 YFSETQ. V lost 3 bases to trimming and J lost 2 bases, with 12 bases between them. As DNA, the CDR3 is TGCGCCAGCAGCTCAGGGACGCCTGCCTACGAGCAGTACTTC. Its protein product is CASSSGTPAYEQYF.

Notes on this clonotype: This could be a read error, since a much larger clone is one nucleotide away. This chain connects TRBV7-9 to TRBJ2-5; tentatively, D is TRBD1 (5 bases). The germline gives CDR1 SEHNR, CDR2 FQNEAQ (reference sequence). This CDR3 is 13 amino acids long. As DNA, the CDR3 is TGTGCCAGCAGACAGGACCCCTTGGAGACCAAGTACTTC. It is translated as CASRQDPLETKYF.

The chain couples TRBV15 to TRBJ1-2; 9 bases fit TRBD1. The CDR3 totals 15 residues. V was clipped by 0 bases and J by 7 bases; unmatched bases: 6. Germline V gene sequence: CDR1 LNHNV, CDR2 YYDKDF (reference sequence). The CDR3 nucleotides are TGTGCCACCAGCAGAGATGGACAGGGGTTGTTTGGCTACACCTTC. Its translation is CATSRDGQGLFGYTF.

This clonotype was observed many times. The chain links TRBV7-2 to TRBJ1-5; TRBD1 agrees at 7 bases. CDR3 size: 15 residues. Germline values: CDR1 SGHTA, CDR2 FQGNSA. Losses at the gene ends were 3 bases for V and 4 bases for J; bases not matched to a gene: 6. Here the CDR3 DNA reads TGTGCCAGCAGCTTGACAGGGAAGGGAAATCAGCCCCAGCATTTT. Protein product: CASSLTGKGNQPQHF. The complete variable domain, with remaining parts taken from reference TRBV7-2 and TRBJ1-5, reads GAGVSQSPSNKVTEKGKDVELRCDPISGHTALYWYRQSLGQGLEFLIYFQGNSAPDKSGLPSDRFSAERTGGSVSTLTIQRTQQEDSAVYLCASSLTGKGNQPQHFGDGTRLSIL.

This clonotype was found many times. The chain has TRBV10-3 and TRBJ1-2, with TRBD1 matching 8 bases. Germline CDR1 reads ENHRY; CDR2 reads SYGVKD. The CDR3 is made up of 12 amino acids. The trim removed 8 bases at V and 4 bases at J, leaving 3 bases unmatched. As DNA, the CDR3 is TGTGCCATCGGAGACAGGGGCTATGGCTACACCTTC. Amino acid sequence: CAIGDRGYGYTF.

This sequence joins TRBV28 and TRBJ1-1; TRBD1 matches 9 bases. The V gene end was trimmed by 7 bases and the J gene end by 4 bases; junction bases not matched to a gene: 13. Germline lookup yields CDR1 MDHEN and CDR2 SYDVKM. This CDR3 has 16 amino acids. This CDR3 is CASTPTQGAHGTEAFF. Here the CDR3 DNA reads TGTGCCAGCACCCCAACACAGGGGGCGCACGGCACTGAAGCTTTCTTT.

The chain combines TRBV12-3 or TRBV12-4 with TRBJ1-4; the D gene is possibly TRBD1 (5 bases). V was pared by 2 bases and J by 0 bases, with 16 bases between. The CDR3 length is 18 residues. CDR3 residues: CASSLSPATDATNEKLFF. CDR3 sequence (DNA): TGTGCCAGCAGTTTATCCCCCGCGACAGATGCAACTAATGAAAAACTGTTTTTT.

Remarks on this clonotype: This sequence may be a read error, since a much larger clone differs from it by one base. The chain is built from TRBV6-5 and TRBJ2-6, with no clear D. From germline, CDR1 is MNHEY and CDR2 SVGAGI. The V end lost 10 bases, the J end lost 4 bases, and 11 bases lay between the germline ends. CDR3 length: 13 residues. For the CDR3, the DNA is TGTGCCACTGTGGGGTCCGGGGCCAACGTCCTGACTTTC. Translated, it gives CATVGSGANVLTF.

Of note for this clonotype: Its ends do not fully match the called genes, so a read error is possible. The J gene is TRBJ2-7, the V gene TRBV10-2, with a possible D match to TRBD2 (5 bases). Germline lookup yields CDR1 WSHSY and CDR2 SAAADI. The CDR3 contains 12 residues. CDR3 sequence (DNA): TGTGCCAGCTCATGGTCGGCGGGCGAGCAGTACTTC. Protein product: CASSWSAGEQYF.